These 12 T cell receptor beta chains originate from one sample sequenced in a study of CD8 T cells in Susac syndrome. cDNA came from around 0.54 to 1 ug RNA primed by random hexamers. One entry per CDR3 protein results from TCRdb running MiXCR on the immunoSEQ multiplex PCR reads. The sample includes around 200,000 distinct CDR3 sequences, 85% to 95% of them seen just once. Material for sequencing was CD4+ T cells from PBMCs. Every receptor here comes from a human donor with multiple sclerosis.

CDR3 nucleotide sequence: TGTGCCAGCAGCCAATTTCTCCTGGGGTCCTACGAGCAGTACTTC. This codes for CASSQFLLGSYEQYF. The rearrangement joins TRBV3-1 to TRBJ2-7; D remains unclear. Per the germline V gene, CDR1 is LGHDT and CDR2 is YNNKEL (reference sequence). The CDR3 is 15 residues long. The germline V and J ends were trimmed by 2 bases and 1 base, with 12 bases remaining between them.

The chain uses TRBV30 and TRBJ1-5; D might be TRBD1 (5 bases). Looked up from germline, CDR1 is GTSNPN and CDR2 is SVGIG (reference sequence). This CDR3 contains 15 residues. V lost 0 bases and J 6 bases, leaving 15 bases between the germline ends. CDR3 loop: CAWSVLGQGSQPQHF. As DNA, the CDR3 is TGTGCCTGGAGTGTACTGGGCCAGGGAAGTCAGCCCCAGCATTTT.

The rearrangement joins TRBV20-1 to TRBJ2-3; 7 bases map to TRBD2. After removal of 1 base from V and 0 bases from J, the junction contained 13 bases not matched to a gene. The CDR3 extends over 18 amino acids. Germline-derived CDR1 and CDR2 are DFQATT and SNEGSKA (reference sequence). In DNA, the CDR3 is TGCAGTGCTAGAGCCGATCCACGGGACTATACTAGCACAGATACGCAGTATTTT. Translated: CSARADPRDYTSTDTQYF.

The V gene is TRBV5-6, the J gene TRBJ1-5; tentatively, D is TRBD1 (6 bases). Germline V gives CDR1 SGHDT, CDR2 YYEEEE. V gave up 1 base and J gave up 4 bases, with 12 bases separating them. The CDR3 has 15 amino acids. The chain's CDR3 is CASSLSDRRNQPQHF. CDR3 nucleotides: TGTGCCAGCAGCTTGTCAGACAGGCGGAATCAGCCCCAGCATTTT. Using reference TRBV5-6 and TRBJ1-5 for the parts outside the CDR3, the full variable domain is DAGVTQSPTHLIKTRGQQVTLRCSPKSGHDTVSWYQQALGQGPQFIFQYYEEEERQRGNFPDRFSGHQFPNYSSELNVNALLLGDSALYLCASSLSDRRNQPQHFGDGTRLSIL.

The V gene is TRBV29-1, the J gene TRBJ2-1; TRBD1 agrees at 8 bases. This CDR3 region has 17 residues. In germline, CDR1 is SQVTM, CDR2 ANQGSEA. The J segment lost 4 bases and the V segment lost 0 bases, leaving 11 bases of the junction unmatched. The CDR3 DNA sequence: TGCAGCGTTGAAGATCGATGGACAGGGAATGCATACAATGAGCAGTTCTTC. Translated, it gives CSVEDRWTGNAYNEQFF.

This chain uses TRBV29-1 with TRBJ2-7; D is ambiguous. Germline CDR1 is SQVTM and CDR2 is ANQGSEA. The V end lost 7 bases, the J end lost 0 bases, and 16 bases lay between the germline ends. This CDR3 spans 14 amino acids. The CDR3: CSGRWLSSSYEQYF. CDR3 coding DNA: TGCAGCGGGAGATGGCTCTCTAGCTCCTACGAGCAGTACTTC.

This chain links TRBV3-1 with TRBJ1-2; no reliable D call. The CDR3 loop spans 13 amino acids. Looked up from germline, CDR1 is LGHDT and CDR2 is YNNKEL (reference sequence). Trimming left V 4 bases short and J 1 base short, with 7 bases between. CDR3 DNA: TGTGCCAGCAGCCGCAACAATAACTATGGCTACACCTTC. This codes for CASSRNNNYGYTF.

The chain has TRBV5-4 and TRBJ2-1; 9 nucleotides line up with TRBD2. The germline V gene has CDR1 SGHNT and CDR2 YYREEE (reference sequence). The CDR3 sequence is 17 residues long. V dropped 0 bases and J dropped 8; count of bases not matched to a gene: 12. The CDR3 here is CASSLALGRGGSDEQFF. The CDR3 DNA reads TGTGCCAGCAGCTTGGCCCTTGGGCGGGGGGGCTCCGATGAGCAGTTCTTC.

The chain joins TRBV9 to TRBJ1-1; D gene ambiguous. Germline CDR1 reads SGDLS; CDR2 reads YYNGEE. V lost 0 bases and J lost 7, with 16 bases in between. The CDR3 runs to 15 residues. The CDR3 DNA follows: TGTGCCAGCAGCGTAGGGGCAGCCACGCGGAGTGAAGCTTTCTTT. Protein sequence: CASSVGAATRSEAFF.

The V and J genes are TRBV19 and TRBJ1-2; weak D call: TRBD1 (6 bases). The V gene lost 7 bases and the J gene lost 8 bases, with 17 bases spanning the gap. The CDR3 consists of 13 residues. Germline CDR1 is LNHDA and CDR2 is SQIVND (reference sequence). The CDR3 region has the DNA TGTGCCAGTATCCCGGGAGGGGACAACGGCTACACCTTC. Protein product: CASIPGGDNGYTF.

The rearrangement links TRBV6-5 to TRBJ2-7; the match to TRBD1 covers 7 bases. In germline, CDR1 is MNHEY, CDR2 SVGAGI. The CDR3 extends over 13 amino acids. V lost 6 bases and J lost 5; bases outside the gene matches: 7. CDR3 in DNA: TGTGCCAGCAGCCTGGGACAGAGAGACGAGCAGTACGTC. Residues: CASSLGQRDEQYV.

This clonotype was recorded once. J is TRBJ1-1 and V is TRBV30; D is ambiguous. Germline CDR1 reads GTSNPN; CDR2 reads SVGIG (reference sequence). CDR3 size: 10 residues. The germline V and J ends were trimmed by 7 bases and 7 bases, with 10 bases remaining between them. As DNA, the CDR3 is TGTGCCTCGACGTTTGGTGAAGCTTTCTTT. It specifies CASTFGEAFF.